This is a list of T cell receptor beta chains from one sample in a study of T cells in localized non-small cell lung cancer. Some clones are missing from TCRdb's copy, which holds only in-frame ones; the method was immunoSEQ multiplex PCR. The sample holds 40,000 to 55,000 clones, 81% seen once. The sample was peripheral blood mononuclear cells, taken before any cancer treatment. The receptors derive from a man between 40 and 70 years old with stage III lung adenocarcinoma. Each CDR3 is given with its conserved first and last residue. D genes are given only for firm matches. Where a row states a size, it is once, few, many or the class of an expanded clone; other rows omit it.

CDR3nt	CDR3aa	v_gene	j_gene	abundance	len	d_gene
TGTGCCAGCAGTCCCCAGGGGGGAGGAGAGACCCAGTACTTC	CASSPQGGGETQYF	TRBV2	TRBJ2-5	.	14	.
TGTGCCAGTAGTACCACTAGCAGCGGGGAGCTGTTTTTT	CASSTTSSGELFF	TRBV19	TRBJ2-2	.	13	.
TGTGCCATCAGGGGGAACACTGAAGCTTTCTTT	CAIRGNTEAFF	TRBV10-3	TRBJ1-1	.	11	.
TGCGCCAAGGAGGGGGGGACAGGGAGGAATGAGCAGTTCTTC	CAKEGGTGRNEQFF	TRBV23-1	TRBJ2-1	.	14	TRBD1
TGTGCCAGCAGCTTAGAAACGGGTCGGAGCGAGCAGTACTTC	CASSLETGRSEQYF	TRBV7-2	TRBJ2-7	.	14	.
TGTGCCACCATGGCCCTAGCGGGGGATCTCACAGATACGCAGTATTTT	CATMALAGDLTDTQYF	TRBV15	TRBJ2-3	.	16	TRBD2
TGCGCCAGCAGCCCCGGGACTAGCGGGGGCCAAGAGACCCAGTACTTC	CASSPGTSGGQETQYF	TRBV5-1	TRBJ2-5	.	16	TRBD2
TGTGCCAGCAGTTGGGCAGGGAACACCGGGGAGCTGTTTTTT	CASSWAGNTGELFF	TRBV6-5	TRBJ2-2	few	14	.
TGCGCCAGCAGCGGCCGGGACGCCAACGGCTACACCTTC	CASSGRDANGYTF	TRBV5-1	TRBJ1-2	.	13	.
TGTGCCAGCAGCTTGGCGACTAGCAATCAGCCCCAGCATTTT	CASSLATSNQPQHF	TRBV5-6	TRBJ1-5	.	14	.
TGTGCCAGCAGCGAAGGGACCAGGACGCTGGAGACCCAGTACTTC	CASSEGTRTLETQYF	TRBV9	TRBJ2-5	few	15	.
TGTGCCAGTTTCGCCTGGACAGGGGGACTCACTGAAGCTTTCTTT	CASFAWTGGLTEAFF	TRBV27	TRBJ1-1	.	15	TRBD1
TGTGCCAGCAGTGAATTACCCAACAGCCTGCCTAATGAGCAGTTCTTC	CASSELPNSLPNEQFF	TRBV25-1	TRBJ2-1	.	16	.
TGTGCCAGCAGTGAACGGGGGCTAGAGACCCAGTACTTC	CASSERGLETQYF	TRBV6-1	TRBJ2-5	.	13	.
TGCGCCAGCAGCGGGACAGGGGTGTTGGAGACCCAGTACTTC	CASSGTGVLETQYF	TRBV5-1	TRBJ2-5	once	14	TRBD1
TGTGCCAGCAGAGGTACAGGGAGGACTGAAGCTTTCTTT	CASRGTGRTEAFF	TRBV9	TRBJ1-1	.	13	.
TGTGCCAGCAGCTTAACAGGGCCGTTGAACACTGAAGCTTTCTTT	CASSLTGPLNTEAFF	TRBV7-3	TRBJ1-1	few	15	.
TGTGCCAGCAGTTCGGGACAGAACTATGGCTACACCTTC	CASSSGQNYGYTF	TRBV7-6	TRBJ1-2	few	13	TRBD1
TGCGCCAGCAGCCCCAATGATTGGGGCCTGGGGAATGAGCAGTTCTTC	CASSPNDWGLGNEQFF	TRBV4-1	TRBJ2-1	.	16	.
TGTGCCAGCAGCTTAACTAGGAACAATGAGCAGTTCTTC	CASSLTRNNEQFF	TRBV5-4	TRBJ2-1	.	13	.
TGTGCCAGCAGCCTAGGGGGGGTGCCTCCCTACGAGCAGTACTTC	CASSLGGVPPYEQYF	TRBV9	TRBJ2-7	.	15	.
TGTGCCAGCTCACGAAGCCCTGGGGGGGAGACCCAGTACTTC	CASSRSPGGETQYF	TRBV18	TRBJ2-5	.	14	.
TGTGCCAGCAGCTCGACTCGGGTGGGGACTAGCGGGACCAATACGCAGTATTTT	CASSSTRVGTSGTNTQYF	TRBV5-6	TRBJ2-3	.	18	TRBD2
TGTGCCAGCAGTGCCGACTCACAGGGGGTCTACACCTTC	CASSADSQGVYTF	TRBV2	TRBJ1-2	.	13	TRBD1
TGCGCCAGCAGCCATGGCTATGGCTACACCTTC	CASSHGYGYTF	TRBV4-1	TRBJ1-2	few	11	.
TGTGCCAGCAGCTTCAAAAGGCCAGGGAAAGGAAACACCATATATTTT	CASSFKRPGKGNTIYF	TRBV13	TRBJ1-3	.	16	.
TGTGCCAGCAGCCAAGATAAGGGCGGACTGAACACTGAAGCTTTCTTT	CASSQDKGGLNTEAFF	TRBV4-2	TRBJ1-1	once	16	.
TGCGCCAGCAGCTTGGGGAGACAGGCCTTTAACTATGGCTACACCTTC	CASSLGRQAFNYGYTF	TRBV5-1	TRBJ1-2	.	16	.
TGCGCCAGCAGCAAAGGGGTGGACAGGGGGTCAGAGACCCAGTACTTC	CASSKGVDRGSETQYF	TRBV4-1	TRBJ2-5	.	16	TRBD1
TGCGCCAGCAGCTTAAGTTGGGGCTACGAGCAGTACTTC	CASSLSWGYEQYF	TRBV4-1	TRBJ2-7	once	13	.
TGTGCCAGCAGTTTTGGTGGGCAGGGCTACGAGCAGTACTTC	CASSFGGQGYEQYF	TRBV27	TRBJ2-7	once	14	.
TGTGCGGCGGGCGAGACCTACGAGCAGTACTTC	CAAGETYEQYF	TRBV19	TRBJ2-7	.	11	.
TGTGCCAGCAGCTTCAGCTTGAACACTGAAGCTTTCTTT	CASSFSLNTEAFF	TRBV11-1	TRBJ1-1	.	13	.
TGCGCCAGCAGCCACCGGACGGAAATGAACACTGAAGCTTTCTTT	CASSHRTEMNTEAFF	TRBV4-1	TRBJ1-1	.	15	.
TGTGCCTGGGACAGCGGATCCTACGAGCAGTACTTC	CAWDSGSYEQYF	TRBV30	TRBJ2-7	.	12	.
TGTGCCATCAGATCAGGAGGGAACACCGGGGAGCTGTTTTTT	CAIRSGGNTGELFF	TRBV10-3	TRBJ2-2	.	14	.
TGTGCCAGCAGCTTTTTACAGCTCTCTGGAAACACCATATATTTT	CASSFLQLSGNTIYF	TRBV7-9	TRBJ1-3	.	15	.
TGTGCCAGCAGTTCAGACAGGGCAGAACTTTACGAGCAGTACTTC	CASSSDRAELYEQYF	TRBV28	TRBJ2-7	.	15	TRBD1
TGTGCCAGCAAAGACAGGGGTGATGGGCATTCACCCCTCCACTTT	CASKDRGDGHSPLHF	TRBV6-5	TRBJ1-6	.	15	TRBD1
TGTGCCAGCAGTGTTCGCAGGGATCAGCCCCAGCATTTT	CASSVRRDQPQHF	TRBV6-1	TRBJ1-5	.	13	.
TGTGCCAGCTCACCAAAAACAGCGCTGGTGGATACGCAGTATTTT	CASSPKTALVDTQYF	TRBV18	TRBJ2-3	.	15	.
TGCAGCGTTGATGTGGGACAGGGGACAGATACGCAGTATTTT	CSVDVGQGTDTQYF	TRBV29-1	TRBJ2-3	.	14	TRBD1
TGTGCCTGGAGTGTAGGTTCCAATCAGCCCCAGCATTTT	CAWSVGSNQPQHF	TRBV30	TRBJ1-5	.	13	.
TGTGCCAGCAGCTTAGAGTTTTCAGGGGGCCGCACAGATACGCAGTATTTT	CASSLEFSGGRTDTQYF	TRBV11-2	TRBJ2-3	.	17	TRBD1
TGTGCCAGCAGCTTCTCCGGGACAGGGTTATTAGGGGAGACCCAGTACTTC	CASSFSGTGLLGETQYF	TRBV5-4	TRBJ2-5	.	17	TRBD1
TGTGCCAGCAGTGAGATGCAAGGGACTAATCAGCCCCAGCATTTT	CASSEMQGTNQPQHF	TRBV6-1	TRBJ1-5	.	15	.
TGTGCCAGCAGCCCTGACAGGGCCCACTACAATGAGCAGTTCTTC	CASSPDRAHYNEQFF	TRBV7-2	TRBJ2-1	.	15	TRBD1
TGTGCCAGCAGCTTGGAGCAGCCCTCTGGGGCCAACGTCCTGACTTTC	CASSLEQPSGANVLTF	TRBV5-4	TRBJ2-6	.	16	.
TGTGCCAGCAGTTTAACCGGGGACATCGTCTATAATTCACCCCTCCACTTT	CASSLTGDIVYNSPLHF	TRBV27	TRBJ1-6	once	17	.
TGTGCCAGCTCAATGGCGTCCTACGAGCAGTACTTC	CASSMASYEQYF	TRBV18	TRBJ2-7	.	12	.
TGTGCCAGCAGCGTAGGGCAGGGCGCGAACACCGGGGAGCTGTTTTTT	CASSVGQGANTGELFF	TRBV9	TRBJ2-2	.	16	.
TGTGCCAGCAGCCAAGATCAGGTTGGCACTGAAGCTTTCTTT	CASSQDQVGTEAFF	TRBV4-2	TRBJ1-1	.	14	.
TGTGCCAGCAGCTTGTTACAGGGGCCTCGGAACTACAATGAGCAGTTCTTC	CASSLLQGPRNYNEQFF	TRBV5-4	TRBJ2-1	.	17	TRBD1
TGTGCCAGCAGTTACACCGGGAAGAATGAGCAGTTCTTC	CASSYTGKNEQFF	TRBV6-5	TRBJ2-1	few	13	.
TGTGCCACGGCCGCAGGGGGCCGGTATGGCTACACCTTC	CATAAGGRYGYTF	TRBV27	TRBJ1-2	.	13	TRBD1